This T cell receptor (beta chain) was retrieved from a study of blood T cell repertoires in COVID-19. Background on the study: Specimens from acute and convalescent COVID-19 originated in the United States, Italy and Spain.

The method was immunoSEQ multiplex PCR; TCRdb's version includes in-frame clones alone and lacks a portion of them. This table holds tens of thousands of clones, roughly 90% found once. J lost 9 bases, V lost 0 bases, and 8 bases had no gene match. The CDR3 totals 18 residues. Germline V lookup: CDR1 LNHDA, CDR2 SQIVND (reference sequence). The chain carries TRBV19 and TRBJ2-1; 16 bases are a match to TRBD2. What was sequenced was peripheral blood. This TCR came from a man in his forties or fifties with COVID-19, enrolled during active disease. The CDR3 DNA is TGTGCCAGTAGTATAGACTCTGGGACTAGCGGGGGGGCCGGTGAGCAGTTCTTC. It yields the protein CASSIDSGTSGGAGEQFF.